The clone carrying this T cell receptor (beta chain) was observed a single time. The CDR3 loop spans 16 amino acids. V trimming: 1 base; J trimming: 3 bases; junction bases outside the gene matches: 7. Germline V gene data show CDR1 as SGHKS and CDR2 as YYEKEE (reference sequence). This entry is derived from a study of blood T cell repertoires in COVID-19. For the study at large: Specimens from acute and convalescent COVID-19 originated in the United States, Italy and Spain.

This table comes from immunoSEQ multiplex PCR, and its TCRdb copy is limited to in-frame clones, with some not included. The table lists some 530,000 clones, roughly nine tenths of them singletons. This chain connects TRBV5-5 to TRBJ1-2; 9 positions agree with TRBD1. Sequences were obtained from PBMCs or T cells enriched from blood (not recorded which). This clonotype originated in a woman in her sixties or seventies who had recovered from COVID-19. The CDR3 coding sequence is TGTGCCAGCAGCTTGAAGGTGGGACAGGGTTACTATGGCTACACCTTC. Translated, it gives CASSLKVGQGYYGYTF. Together with reference TRBV5-5 and TRBJ1-2, the CDR3 gives the full variable domain: DAGVTQSPTHLIKTRGQQVTLRCSPISGHKSVSWYQQVLGQGPQFIFQYYEKEERGRGNFPDRFSARQFPNYSSELNVNALLLGDSALYLCASSLKVGQGYYGYTFGSGTRLTVV.